This T cell receptor (beta chain) was identified during a study of blood T cell repertoires in COVID-19. The wider study: COVID-19 samples from acute and convalescent phases originated in the United States, Italy and Spain. T cells, B-cell-depleted T cells, or PBMCs provided the cDNA or gDNA that served as material.

Deletions cut 10 bases from V and 7 bases from J, with 19 bases between. Germline V gives CDR1 SNHLY, CDR2 FYNNEI. The CDR3 has 13 amino acids. In the authors' methods: Estimation of nucleated cell counts was performed using reference gene primer amplification. Measured with immunoSEQ multiplex PCR; TCRdb has only the in-frame clones, and not every one. The V and J calls and clone size come from that table; D and trimming were worked out from the DNA. The sample lists about 250,000 clones, roughly 89% occurring once. The V gene is TRBV2, the J gene TRBJ1-1; tentative D call: TRBD1 (6 bases). The sequence derives from a woman aged 40 to 49 who had recovered from COVID-19. The sequenced material came from peripheral blood. The DNA of the CDR3 is TGTGCCACCACAAGGGGGATCAATGATGAAGCTTTCTTT. Translated: CATTRGINDEAFF.